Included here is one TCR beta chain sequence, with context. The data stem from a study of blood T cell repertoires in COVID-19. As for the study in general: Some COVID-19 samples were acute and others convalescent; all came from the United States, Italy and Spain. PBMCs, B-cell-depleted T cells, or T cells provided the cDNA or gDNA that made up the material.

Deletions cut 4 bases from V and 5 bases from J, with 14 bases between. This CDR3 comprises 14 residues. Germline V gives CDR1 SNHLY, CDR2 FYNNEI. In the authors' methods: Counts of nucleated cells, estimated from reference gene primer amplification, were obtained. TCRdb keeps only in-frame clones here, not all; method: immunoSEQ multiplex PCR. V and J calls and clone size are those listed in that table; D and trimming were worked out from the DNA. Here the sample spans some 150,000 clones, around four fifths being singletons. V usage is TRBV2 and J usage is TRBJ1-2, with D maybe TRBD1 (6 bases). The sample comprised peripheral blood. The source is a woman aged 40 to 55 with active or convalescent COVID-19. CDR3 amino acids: CASSVDSKSYGYTF. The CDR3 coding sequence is TGTGCCAGCAGTGTGGACAGTAAAAGTTATGGCTACACCTTC.